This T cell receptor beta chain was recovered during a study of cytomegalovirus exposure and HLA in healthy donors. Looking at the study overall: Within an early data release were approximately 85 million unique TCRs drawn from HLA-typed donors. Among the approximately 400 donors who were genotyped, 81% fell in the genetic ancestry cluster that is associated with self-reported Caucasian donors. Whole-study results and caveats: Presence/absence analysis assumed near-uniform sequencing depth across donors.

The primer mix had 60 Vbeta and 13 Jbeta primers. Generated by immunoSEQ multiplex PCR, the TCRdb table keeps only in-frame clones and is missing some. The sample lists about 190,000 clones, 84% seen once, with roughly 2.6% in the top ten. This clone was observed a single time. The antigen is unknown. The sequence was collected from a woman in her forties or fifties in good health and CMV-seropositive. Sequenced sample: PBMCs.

In nucleotides, the CDR3 is TGTGCCAGCAGGAGACCGGGACATCGCAATCAGCCCCAGCATTTT. As protein: CASRRPGHRNQPQHF. V is TRBV6-7 and J is TRBJ1-5; possible D gene TRBD1, 6 bases. TRBV6-7 is an ORF; its function is uncertain. V was trimmed by 6 bases and J by 2 bases, leaving 14 bases between them. The CDR3 totals 15 residues.